This TCR beta chain was profiled in a study of blood T cells in healthy people across ages. In the study overall: About one barcoded beta molecule per two T cells came from capture by template switching.

A J-beta primer mix and a sample-barcoded 5' primer were used in a second PCR of roughly 6 to 11 cycles. TCRdb passed the 5' RACE reads through MiXCR, listing each CDR3 protein once. The table records 1.5 million to 2 million distinct CDR3 sequences, roughly two fifths of them present only once. The CDR3 extends over 14 amino acids. Germline-derived CDR1 and CDR2 are SGHRS and YFSETQ. Trimming left V 0 bases short and J 1 base short, with 7 bases between. This clonotype was observed many times. The chain recombines TRBV5-1 with TRBJ1-1; D call uncertain. The specimen was blood. This TCR derives from a human donor in good health. CDR3 protein: CASSLVGRNTEAFF. The CDR3 nucleotides are TGCGCCAGCAGCTTGGTGGGTAGGAACACTGAAGCTTTCTTT.